These 27 T cell receptor beta chains originate from one sample sequenced in a study of beta chain features in type 1 diabetes. The investigators reverse transcribed all of the isolated RNA, so they sequenced expressed TCRB transcripts. Some clones are missing from TCRdb's copy, which holds only in-frame ones; the method was immunoSEQ multiplex PCR. The table records about 250,000 clones, around an eighth of them present only once. Material for sequencing was naive CD4+ T cells from blood. The receptors were gathered from a woman aged 40 to 50 in good health.

The V and J genes are TRBV9 and TRBJ2-1; 8 bases are a match to TRBD2. Germline V gives CDR1 SGDLS, CDR2 YYNGEE. V shed 0 bases and J 6 bases; nucleotides not matched to a gene: 8. This CDR3 is built from 16 residues. The CDR3 nucleotides read TGTGCCAGCAGCGTAGGCTCCACCGGGACTAGCAATGAGCAGTTCTTC. Translating gives CASSVGSTGTSNEQFF. The variable domain in full, with the rest retrieved from reference TRBV9 and TRBJ2-1, is DSGVTQTPKHLITATGQRVTLRCSPRSGDLSVYWYQQSLDQGLQFLIQYYNGEERAKGNILERFSAQQFPDLHSELNLSSLELGDSALYFCASSVGSTGTSNEQFFGPGTRLTVL.

In this sample, this clone turned up a few times. J is TRBJ2-3 and V is TRBV5-4, with 8 bases lining up with TRBD2. The CDR3 covers 17 residues. Germline V gives CDR1 SGHNT, CDR2 YYREEE (reference sequence). Unmatched junction bases numbered 15, after V lost 4 bases and J lost 5 bases. CDR3 protein: CASSPKASGGVGDTQYF. CDR3 DNA: TGTGCCAGCAGCCCTAAAGCAAGCGGGGGAGTAGGAGATACGCAGTATTTT.

This chain joins TRBV14 and TRBJ2-7, with 8 bases identical to TRBD1. The CDR3 runs 15 residues. The V gene end was trimmed by 3 bases and the J gene end by 1 base; junction bases not matched to a gene: 5. Germline values: CDR1 SGHDN, CDR2 FVKESK. The chain's CDR3 is CASSQDRVKSYEQYF. CDR3 in DNA: TGTGCCAGCAGCCAGGACAGGGTAAAATCCTACGAGCAGTACTTC. Together with reference TRBV14 and TRBJ2-7, the CDR3 gives the full variable domain: EAGVTQFPSHSVIEKGQTVTLRCDPISGHDNLYWYRRVMGKEIKFLLHFVKESKQDESGMPNNRFLAERTGGTYSTLKVQPAELEDSGVYFCASSQDRVKSYEQYFGPGTRLTVT.

This clone turned up a few times. The chain recombines TRBV7-8 with TRBJ2-7; maybe TRBD1 (6 bases). V was shortened by 5 bases and J by 5 bases, with 16 bases between the two germline ends. CDR3 length: 14 amino acids. Germline values: CDR1 SGHVS, CDR2 FQNEAQ. For the CDR3, the DNA is TGTGCCAGCAGCCAGAGTTACAGGGTCCACGAGCAGTACTTC. The encoded protein is CASSQSYRVHEQYF. Full variable domain (missing parts from reference TRBV7-8 and TRBJ2-7): GAGVSQSPRYKVAKRGQDVALRCDPISGHVSLFWYQQALGQGPEFLTYFQNEAQLDKSGLPSDRFFAERPEGSVSTLKIQRTQQEDSAVYLCASSQSYRVHEQYFGPGTRLTVT.

This clone has more than one count but fewer than ten. The V call is TRBV9, the J call TRBJ1-6; TRBD1 agrees at 8 bases. The germline CDR1 and CDR2 sequences are SGDLS and YYNGEE. J lost 10 bases, V lost 0 bases, and 3 bases had no gene match. This CDR3 comprises 14 residues. The CDR3 DNA reads TGTGCCAGCAGCGTAGACAGGGGGGGGTCACCCCTCCACTTT. It translates to CASSVDRGGSPLHF. The full variable domain, its missing parts supplied by reference TRBV9 and TRBJ1-6, is DSGVTQTPKHLITATGQRVTLRCSPRSGDLSVYWYQQSLDQGLQFLIQYYNGEERAKGNILERFSAQQFPDLHSELNLSSLELGDSALYFCASSVDRGGSPLHFGNGTRLTVT.

This clone was counted only a few times. The rearrangement joins TRBV11-2 to TRBJ2-1, with no clear D. The CDR3 spans 15 residues. V lost 0 bases, J lost 0 bases, and 6 bases lay in between. From germline, CDR1 is SGHAT and CDR2 FQNNGV. CDR3 residues: CASSLDPSSYNEQFF. In nucleotides, the CDR3 is TGTGCCAGCAGCTTAGACCCGAGCTCCTACAATGAGCAGTTCTTC.

The chain carries TRBV14 and TRBJ1-1; 7 bases are shared with TRBD1. CDR1 is SGHDN and CDR2 is FVKESK in the germline V gene. There are 13 residues in the CDR3. V trimming: 1 base; J trimming: 11 bases; junction bases outside the gene matches: 7. This CDR3 reads CASSQAGAGGAFF. The CDR3 coding sequence is TGTGCCAGCAGCCAAGCGGGGGCAGGGGGTGCTTTCTTT.

The gene calls are TRBV27 and TRBJ2-7; a weak D match, TRBD2 (6 bases). The CDR3 totals 13 residues. V lost 3 bases and J lost 5, with 11 bases in between. Looked up from germline, CDR1 is MNHEY and CDR2 is SMNVEV (reference sequence). CDR3: CASSLAGGNEQYF. Here the CDR3 DNA reads TGTGCCAGCAGTTTGGCCGGAGGGAACGAGCAGTACTTC.

The chain has TRBV18 and TRBJ2-2; D call uncertain. Germline CDR1 KGHSH, CDR2 LQKENI. Between the trimmed V and J ends, which lost 5 bases and 4 bases, there was a span of 8 bases. CDR3 length: 13 residues. The CDR3 DNA reads as TGTGCCAGCTCAACACGGAGCACCGGGGAGCTGTTTTTT. Translated, it gives CASSTRSTGELFF.

This clone was picked up a small number of times. The gene calls are TRBV19 and TRBJ2-7; D is possibly TRBD1 (6 bases). Trimming cost V 5 bases and J 6 bases, with 20 bases left between them. CDR1 LNHDA and CDR2 SQIVND come from the germline V gene (reference sequence). The CDR3 extends over 15 amino acids. Here the CDR3 DNA reads TGTGCCAGTAGTCCCGGGACAACTATATCCCCCGAGCAGTACTTC. Translation gives CASSPGTTISPEQYF.

This clone has more than one count but fewer than ten. It is likely a read error, because the conserved phenylalanine at the end of the CDR3 is missing. The limits of the CDR3 on the DNA are not certain, so only TCRdb's listed CDR3 is given. CDR3 residues: CASSHQGMAPQAI. The rearrangement links TRBV4-1 to TRBJ1-1; the D call of TRBD1 is as the table states it, not checked on the DNA. The CDR3 totals 13 residues, both ends included. Germline V gene lookup returns CDR1 MGHRA and CDR2 YSYEKL.

The chain uses TRBV1 and TRBJ2-2; TRBD1, the table's D call, was not compared with the DNA. TRBV1 is termed a pseudogene. The CDR3 spans 18 residues. The CDR3 sequence is CTSSRTRDSDPRSGELFF. The CDR3 coding sequence is TGCACCAGCAGCCGAACCCGGGACAGCGATCCGAGGTCCGGGGAGCTGTTTTTT.

CDR3 protein: CAGQGAMNTEAFF. CDR3 nucleotide sequence: TGTGCCGGACAGGGGGCGATGAACACTGAAGCTTTCTTT. The chain links TRBV2 to TRBJ1-1, with 11 bases fitting TRBD1. CDR3 length equals 13 residues. CDR1 is SNHLY, CDR2 FYNNEI, per germline. Trimming removed 11 bases from V and 0 bases from J; junction bases left unmatched: 2.

This chain uses TRBV7-2 with TRBJ2-1; a possible D gene is TRBD2 (5 bases). The length of the CDR3 is 14 residues. The germline gives CDR1 SGHTA, CDR2 FQGNSA. The V gene lost 5 bases and the J gene lost 5 bases, with 13 bases spanning the gap. The CDR3 loop reads CASSPDSGNNEQFF. CDR3 coding DNA: TGTGCCAGCAGCCCCGATTCCGGGAACAATGAGCAGTTCTTC.

This chain uses TRBV27 with TRBJ2-1; tentative D call: TRBD2 (6 bases). The length of the CDR3 is 14 residues. Trimming shortened V by 5 bases and J by 5 bases, and 13 bases separated the two germline ends. Looked up from germline, CDR1 is MNHEY and CDR2 is SMNVEV (reference sequence). The CDR3: CASSQQGLNNEQFF. The CDR3 DNA sequence: TGTGCCAGCAGTCAGCAGGGACTTAACAATGAGCAGTTCTTC.

The rearrangement uses TRBV14 and TRBJ2-1; D is possibly TRBD2 (5 bases). Trimming removed 5 bases from V and 7 bases from J, with 12 bases in between. The CDR3 consists of 13 residues. Germline CDR1 is SGHDN and CDR2 is FVKESK. DNA for the CDR3: TGTGCCAGCAGCGATTCAGTAGCGAATGAGCAGTTCTTC. It encodes CASSDSVANEQFF.

This clone was detected a few times. This rearrangement joins TRBV27 to TRBJ2-3; TRBD2 matches at 12 bases. The CDR3 runs to 17 residues. The ends lost 5 bases at V and 0 bases at J; junction bases unmatched: 6. Germline CDR1 reads MNHEY; CDR2 reads SMNVEV (reference sequence). For the CDR3, the DNA is TGTGCCAGCAGTGCAAGGACTAGCGGGGCTAGCACAGATACGCAGTATTTT. Protein product: CASSARTSGASTDTQYF.

In this sample, this clone turned up a few times. CDR3 DNA sequence: TGTGCCAGCAGCGTAGGAGGGGTCGGGAGCACTGAAGCTTTCTTT. This gives the protein CASSVGGVGSTEAFF. This chain uses TRBV9 with TRBJ1-1, with a tentative D call TRBD1 (5 bases). Looked up from germline, CDR1 is SGDLS and CDR2 is YYNGEE. V was clipped by 0 bases and J by 4 bases, with 13 bases between them. This CDR3 is built from 15 residues.

This clone has a handful of counts. The J gene is TRBJ2-5, the V gene TRBV7-2; no clear D. Germline V gene lookup returns CDR1 SGHTA and CDR2 FQGNSA. This CDR3 contains 16 residues. V lost 1 base and J 5 bases, leaving 17 bases between the germline ends. The CDR3 coding sequence is TGTGCCAGCAGCTTAGGTCCAGTCGCGGTGAGGGAGACCCAGTACTTC. Amino acid sequence: CASSLGPVAVRETQYF.

This clone appeared a single time. The chain links TRBV7-9 to TRBJ2-5, with 11 positions matching TRBD2. CDR3 size: 16 residues. V shed 5 bases, J shed 1 base, and the junction held 6 bases outside the gene matches. Germline V lookup: CDR1 SEHNR, CDR2 FQNEAQ (reference sequence). The DNA of the CDR3 is TGTGCCAGCAGCGGGGCGGGACTAGCGGCCCAAGAGACCCAGTACTTC. It specifies CASSGAGLAAQETQYF.

This clone was observed a handful of times. The V call is TRBV11-2, the J call TRBJ2-7; tentatively, D is TRBD1 (5 bases). Between the trimmed V and J ends, which lost 5 bases and 0 bases, there was a span of 11 bases. The CDR3 runs 14 residues. CDR1 is SGHAT, CDR2 FQNNGV, per germline. The CDR3: CASSPGINSYEQYF. The DNA for the CDR3 is TGTGCCAGCAGCCCAGGGATTAACTCCTACGAGCAGTACTTC.

This clone appeared a few times. Here the CDR3 reads CASSIGGQGAYGYTF. The CDR3 DNA follows: TGTGCCAGCAGCATCGGGGGACAGGGTGCCTATGGCTACACCTTC. The chain uses TRBV6-5 and TRBJ1-2; 9 nucleotides match TRBD1. V lost 6 bases and J lost 4; bases outside the gene matches: 9. CDR3 length equals 15 residues. CDR1 MNHEY and CDR2 SVGAGI come from the germline V gene.

Remarks on this clone: This sample also contains other DNA sequences that code for the same CDR3. Here the CDR3 reads CASSSVDTQYF. Here the CDR3 DNA reads TGTGCCAGCAGCTCGGTAGATACGCAGTATTTT. V is TRBV5-4 and J is TRBJ2-3; D not certain. Germline CDR1 and CDR2: SGHNT and YYREEE (reference sequence). This CDR3 spans 11 amino acids. Trimming left V 3 bases short and J 5 bases short, with 4 bases between.

The J gene is TRBJ2-3, the V gene TRBV4-1; maybe TRBD1 (5 bases). CDR3 length equals 12 residues. Trimming removed 8 bases from V and 4 bases from J, with 10 bases in between. CDR1 is MGHRA, CDR2 YSYEKL, per germline. The CDR3 DNA reads TGCGCCAGCCAGGGTTCGCCAGATACGCAGTATTTT. Protein: CASQGSPDTQYF.

Details on this clone: This CDR3 is also generated by other DNA sequences in the sample. The CDR3 coding sequence is TGTGCCAGCAGTGAGGACAGGGGGCTTTACAATGAGCAGTTCTTC. Translation gives CASSEDRGLYNEQFF. V is TRBV2 and J is TRBJ2-1, with 11 nucleotides matching TRBD1. With 3 bases clipped from V and 4 bases from J, the junction kept 2 bases outside the gene matches. The germline CDR1 and CDR2 sequences are SNHLY and FYNNEI. The CDR3 sequence is 15 residues long.

This clone came up a few times. The J gene is TRBJ1-6, the V gene TRBV7-2; D is perhaps TRBD1 (5 bases). CDR3 length: 16 amino acids. Trimming stripped 2 bases from V and 7 bases from J, with 15 bases between. CDR1 and CDR2 (germline): SGHTA, FQGNSA. CDR3 sequence reads: CASSLRRRQPNSPLHF. In DNA form, the CDR3 reads TGTGCCAGCAGCTTAAGGCGGAGACAGCCGAATTCACCCCTCCACTTT.

The sample holds a few counts of this clone. V usage is TRBV5-1 and J usage is TRBJ2-7; 8 positions agree with TRBD1. CDR1 and CDR2 (germline): SGHRS, YFSETQ. V lost 4 bases to trimming and J lost 0 bases; unmatched junction nucleotides: 9. CDR3 size: 16 residues. This chain's CDR3 is CASSPPDRESSYEQYF. In DNA, the CDR3 is TGCGCCAGCAGCCCCCCGGACAGGGAAAGCTCCTACGAGCAGTACTTC.